This T cell receptor beta chain was identified in a study of identical twins. Overall study findings and caveats: Models predicted less out-of-frame TCR alpha sharing in monozygotic twins than was found. Among beta out-of-frame sequences, excess sharing between twins appeared weaker. Insertions were reduced in abundant cord blood beta clonotypes but not in memory repertoires.

This clonotype has only a few counts. Its antigen is not identified. The CDR3 length is 14 residues. V lost 6 bases to trimming and J lost 10 bases, with 20 bases between them. The germline V gene has CDR1 SGHTA and CDR2 FQGNSA. Template switching added a universal primer site; cDNA carried unique molecular identifiers. Each CDR3 protein is one row after TCRdb ran MiXCR on the 5' RACE reads. Of approximately 240,000 distinct CDR3 sequences listed, more than 12% are singletons. The sequence came from a woman under 30 in good health. The chain has TRBV7-2 and TRBJ2-3, with D unclear. The specimen was memory (CD45RO+) T cells sorted from blood. The CDR3 DNA sequence: TGTGCCAGCAGGTCGTCTGTAGCTGGAGTTGCGCAGTATTTT. Amino acids: CASRSSVAGVAQYF.